This T cell receptor beta chain was identified during a study of CD8+CD57+ T cells in acquired aplastic anemia. For the study at large: On average, healthy donors gave approximately 9.9 million reads for CD4+ cells.

Study outcomes and limitations: Patients shared about 30 CD8+ CDR3 sequences with controls.

Genomic DNA templated the TCR beta VDJ and CDR3 profiling. TCRdb reprocessed the reads via MiXCR and lists one record per CDR3 protein. This table has some 200,000 distinct CDR3 sequences, over 60% appearing once. CDR1 is SGHRS and CDR2 is YFSETQ in the germline V gene. V trimming: 3 bases; J trimming: 9 bases; junction bases outside the gene matches: 10. This CDR3 contains 15 residues. Concerning this clonotype: Its antigen is still unknown.

This chain uses TRBV5-1 with TRBJ2-1, with 9 bases matching TRBD2. Sequencing was done on a sample of sorted CD4+, CD8+, or CD8+CD57+ T cells (not recorded which) from PBMCs. This sequence originates from a human donor in good health. In DNA form, the CDR3 reads TGCGCCAGCAGCTGGACATGGACTAGCGAGGCTGAGCAGTTCTTC. The encoded protein is CASSWTWTSEAEQFF.